What follows is one TCR beta chain and its context. Other DNA sequences in the same sample also yield this CDR3. The source of the sample is a study of blood T cell repertoires in COVID-19. Original processing methods: Estimates of nucleated cell counts were drawn from the amplification of reference gene primers. TCRdb's table, derived via immunoSEQ multiplex PCR, lists solely in-frame clones and lacks some. V, J and clone size reflect that table, while D and trimming were determined from the DNA. This sample has fewer than 250,000 clones, with around 88% found just once. Losses at the gene ends were 3 bases for V and 8 bases for J; bases not matched to a gene: 0. The CDR3 consists of 12 residues. Germline CDR1 and CDR2: LGHNA and YNFKEQ. Seattle patient enrollment occurred during active infection, with longitudinal follow-up thereafter.

What was sequenced was peripheral blood. The clonotype comes from a woman over 75 with COVID-19, enrolled during active disease. The chain has TRBV4-2 and TRBJ1-2, with 10 bases lining up with TRBD1. The chain's CDR3 is CASSQGQGGYTF. CDR3 coding DNA: TGTGCCAGCAGCCAGGGACAGGGGGGCTACACCTTC.